A selection of T cell receptor beta chains follows, all from one sample in a study of Ad26.COV2.S vaccination and SARS-CoV-2 variants. Sequenced by immunoSEQ multiplex PCR; TCRdb stores in-frame clones only, minus some. The sample consists of fewer than 150,000 clones, 86% of them appearing once. The input for sequencing was peripheral blood, taken after recovery from COVID-19. These receptors were obtained from a human donor who had recovered from COVID-19. The CDR3 runs from the conserved cysteine through the conserved F or W. D genes are given only for firm matches. Only part of the rows carry a size: once, few, many, or a class if the clone is expanded.

clone size | J gene | V gene | D gene | CDR3 protein | CDR3 DNA
NA | TRBJ1-1 | TRBV30 | NA | CAWSVGDTEAFF | TGTGCCTGGAGCGTAGGTGACACTGAAGCTTTCTTT
NA | TRBJ1-6 | TRBV6-1 | TRBD1 | CASREDRGGSPLHF | TGTGCCAGCCGTGAGGACAGGGGCGGATCACCCCTCCACTTT
NA | TRBJ1-5 | TRBV4-1 | NA | CASTYNRAENQPQHF | TGCGCCAGCACCTACAACAGGGCGGAGAATCAGCCCCAGCATTTT
NA | TRBJ1-1 | TRBV6-2/TRBV6-3 | NA | CASSYGPLTEAFF | TGTGCCAGCAGTTACGGTCCACTCACTGAAGCTTTCTTT
NA | TRBJ2-3 | TRBV10-1 | NA | CASSNRAGTDTQYF | TGCGCCAGCAGTAACAGGGCCGGCACAGATACGCAGTATTTT
NA | TRBJ1-2 | TRBV19 | NA | CASSTSPTTVYGYTF | TGTGCCAGTAGTACGAGTCCCACGACAGTCTATGGCTACACCTTC
NA | TRBJ1-6 | TRBV30 | NA | CAWSVVISYNSPLHF | TGTGCCTGGAGTGTAGTAATCTCCTATAATTCACCCCTCCACTTT
NA | TRBJ2-5 | TRBV7-2 | NA | CASNFGLGPQETQYF | TGTGCCAGCAACTTTGGCCTAGGCCCCCAAGAGACCCAGTACTTC
NA | TRBJ2-5 | TRBV6-2/TRBV6-3 | NA | CASSPGGQETQYF | TGTGCCAGCAGTCCCGGCGGGCAAGAGACCCAGTACTTC
few | TRBJ1-2 | TRBV5-8 | TRBD1 | CASSLVQGADYGYTF | TGTGCCAGCAGCTTGGTACAGGGGGCTGACTATGGCTACACCTTC
NA | TRBJ2-1 | TRBV24-1 | TRBD1 | CATSAPGQGVPAQFF | TGTGCCACCAGTGCCCCGGGACAGGGGGTTCCCGCGCAGTTCTTC
NA | TRBJ2-7 | TRBV10-2 | NA | CASSPSDSSYEQYF | TGCGCCAGCAGTCCCAGCGACAGCTCCTACGAGCAGTACTTC
NA | TRBJ2-7 | TRBV6-2/TRBV6-3 | TRBD1 | CASSYRHGQGWDYEQYF | TGTGCCAGCAGTTACCGGCACGGACAGGGTTGGGACTACGAGCAGTACTTC
NA | TRBJ2-1 | TRBV6-2/TRBV6-3 | TRBD2 | CASSPGGEGSEQFF | TGTGCCAGCAGCCCCGGGGGGGAGGGAAGTGAGCAGTTCTTC
NA | TRBJ1-2 | TRBV6-6 | NA | CASSYGSGYTF | TGTGCCAGCAGTTACGGGAGTGGCTACACCTTC
NA | TRBJ1-1 | TRBV4-3 | NA | CASSQGAVNEAFF | TGCGCCAGCAGCCAGGGGGCTGTCAATGAAGCTTTCTTT
NA | TRBJ2-7 | TRBV28 | NA | CASSSQGPEQYF | TGTGCCAGCAGTTCACAGGGCCCCGAGCAGTACTTC
NA | TRBJ2-1 | TRBV7-9 | NA | CASSLVTKINEQFF | TGTGCCAGCAGCTTAGTGACAAAAATCAATGAGCAGTTCTTC
NA | TRBJ1-2 | TRBV12-3/TRBV12-4 | NA | CASRVGPRGYTF | TGTGCCAGCAGGGTGGGACCGAGAGGCTACACCTTC
NA | TRBJ2-7 | TRBV7-8 | NA | CASSPYSVYEQYF | TGTGCCAGCAGCCCCTACTCGGTGTACGAGCAGTACTTC
NA | TRBJ1-1 | TRBV3-1/TRBV3-2 | TRBD1 | CASSPRDRRWAEAFF | TGTGCCAGCAGCCCTCGGGACAGAAGATGGGCTGAAGCTTTCTTT
NA | TRBJ1-1 | TRBV7-2 | NA | CASRTGMNTEAFF | TGTGCCAGCCGGACTGGGATGAACACTGAAGCTTTCTTT
once | TRBJ2-7 | TRBV6-2/TRBV6-3 | NA | CASSPGTLDEQYF | TGTGCCAGCAGTCCAGGGACTTTGGACGAGCAGTACTTC
once | TRBJ2-2 | TRBV5-8 | NA | CASSFNRNTGELFF | TGTGCCAGCAGCTTCAACAGGAACACCGGGGAGCTGTTTTTT
NA | TRBJ1-1 | TRBV18 | NA | CASSETANTEAFF | TGTGCCAGCTCAGAGACAGCGAACACTGAAGCTTTCTTT
NA | TRBJ2-2 | TRBV19 | NA | CASTIDSHTGELFF | TGTGCCAGTACCATAGACAGTCACACCGGGGAGCTGTTTTTT
once | TRBJ2-1 | TRBV3-1/TRBV3-2 | TRBD1 | CASSQVQKGAYNEQFF | TGTGCCAGCAGCCAAGTTCAAAAGGGGGCATACAATGAGCAGTTCTTC
NA | TRBJ1-1 | TRBV19 | NA | CASSIDGVPTEAFF | TGCGCCAGTAGTATAGATGGGGTCCCCACTGAAGCTTTCTTT
NA | TRBJ2-7 | TRBV20-1 | TRBD1 | CSASGTGNYEQYF | TGCAGTGCTAGTGGGACAGGGAACTACGAGCAGTACTTC
NA | TRBJ2-5 | TRBV7-8 | NA | CASSHPGLQFQETQYF | TGTGCCAGCAGCCACCCTGGACTACAATTCCAAGAGACCCAGTACTTC
once | TRBJ2-7 | TRBV19 | NA | CASTGSTYEQYF | TGTGCCAGTACAGGGTCTACCTACGAGCAGTACTTC
once | TRBJ1-4 | TRBV28 | NA | CASSLMDLGEKLFF | TGTGCCAGCAGTTTAATGGATCTCGGTGAAAAACTGTTTTTT
NA | TRBJ1-4 | TRBV9 | NA | CASSFGRATNEKLFF | TGTGCCAGCAGCTTCGGGAGGGCAACTAATGAAAAACTGTTTTTT
NA | TRBJ1-1 | TRBV28 | NA | CASSPHGGSTEAFF | TGTGCCAGCAGTCCCCACGGGGGAAGCACTGAAGCTTTCTTT
NA | TRBJ2-1 | TRBV5-4 | NA | CASSFGTVAYNEQFF | TGTGCCAGCAGCTTCGGGACCGTCGCCTACAATGAGCAGTTCTTC
NA | TRBJ1-1 | TRBV27 | NA | CASSLSHATEAFF | TGTGCCAGCAGTTTATCTCACGCCACGGAAGCTTTCTTT
NA | TRBJ1-2 | TRBV9 | NA | CASGSTAGGYTF | TGTGCCAGCGGATCAACAGCCGGTGGCTACACCTTC
NA | TRBJ2-1 | TRBV19 | NA | CASSIEPSVYNEQFF | TGTGCCAGTAGTATAGAACCATCCGTTTACAATGAGCAGTTCTTC
NA | TRBJ2-1 | TRBV7-6 | NA | CASSFESTSRGNEQFF | TGTGCCAGCAGCTTCGAGTCTACCAGCCGGGGGAATGAGCAGTTCTTC
few | TRBJ2-1 | TRBV29-1 | NA | CSVGYNEQFF | TGCAGCGTTGGATACAATGAGCAGTTCTTC
NA | TRBJ2-7 | TRBV4-3 | NA | CASSQDPARWDEQYF | TGCGCCAGCAGCCAAGATCCAGCCCGATGGGACGAGCAGTACTTC
NA | TRBJ2-7 | TRBV6-6 | NA | CASTLGAAYEQYF | TGTGCCAGCACCCTCGGGGCAGCCTACGAGCAGTACTTC
once | TRBJ2-1 | TRBV2 | NA | CASSEGTAGTNEQFF | TGTGCCAGCAGTGAGGGGACCGCAGGAACCAATGAGCAGTTCTTC